Listed below are T cell receptor beta chains from one sample, sequenced in a study of blood T cell repertoires in COVID-19. TCRdb's copy holds only in-frame clones and misses some; the assay was immunoSEQ multiplex PCR. Among about 300,000 clones listed, roughly 86% were seen once. The sequenced material came from PBMCs or T cells enriched from blood (not recorded which). The receptors stem from a woman between 45 and 65 years old who had been exposed to COVID-19. Each CDR3 is given with its conserved first and last residue. D genes are given only for firm matches. The size field is filled for only some rows; it gives once, few, many or a size class.

v_gene	j_gene	d_gene	abundance	CDR3aa	CDR3nt
TRBV28	TRBJ1-2	TRBD1	-	CASSSTGGRGYGYTF	TGTGCCAGCAGTTCGACAGGGGGCAGGGGGTATGGCTACACCTTC
TRBV29-1	TRBJ2-5	TRBD1	-	CSVDAGGGWETQYF	TGCAGCGTTGATGCAGGGGGCGGGTGGGAGACCCAGTACTTC
TRBV4-1	TRBJ1-5	-	once	CASSQDGAEDQPQHF	TGCGCCAGCAGCCAAGATGGGGCAGAAGATCAGCCCCAGCATTTT
TRBV9	TRBJ1-2	-	-	CASSPSGTGTNYGYTF	TGTGCCAGCAGCCCCAGCGGAACAGGGACTAACTATGGCTACACCTTC
TRBV7-8	TRBJ2-7	TRBD1	-	CASSPLDRVSREQYF	TGTGCCAGCAGCCCCCTGGACAGGGTGTCTCGCGAGCAGTACTTC
TRBV6-2/TRBV6-3	TRBJ2-7	-	few	CASSSSEAEQYF	TGTGCCAGCAGTTCATCGGAGGCCGAGCAGTACTTC
TRBV24-1	TRBJ2-1	TRBD2	-	CATSQRGPNNEQFF	TGTGCCACCAGTCAGCGGGGTCCAAACAATGAGCAGTTCTTC
TRBV7-6	TRBJ2-3	TRBD2	-	CASSLGGSGAYSSTDTQYF	TGTGCCAGCAGCTTAGGGGGTAGCGGGGCCTATTCTAGCACAGATACGCAGTATTTT
TRBV27	TRBJ2-3	TRBD2	-	CASSLRLAASTDTQYF	TGTGCCAGCAGTCTGCGACTAGCGGCCAGCACAGATACGCAGTATTTT
TRBV5-1	TRBJ2-5	TRBD2	-	CASSHTSGGAPETQYF	TGCGCCAGCAGCCATACTAGCGGGGGGGCCCCAGAGACCCAGTACTTC
TRBV2	TRBJ2-1	-	-	CASRWAGSSYNEQFF	TGTGCCAGCAGGTGGGCGGGTAGCTCCTACAATGAGCAGTTCTTC
TRBV2	TRBJ2-7	-	-	CASSDAEGWTDSSGQYF	TGTGCCAGCAGTGACGCGGAAGGGTGGACGGACTCCTCGGGGCAGTACTTC
TRBV2	TRBJ2-3	-	-	CASSLAGPSTDTQYF	TGTGCCAGCAGTCTTGCAGGTCCTTCCACAGATACGCAGTATTTT
TRBV10-1	TRBJ1-6	TRBD1	few	CSRGPSDNSPLHF	TGCTCCAGGGGGCCATCGGATAATTCACCCCTCCACTTT
TRBV10-3	TRBJ1-6	-	-	CAISESSPDYNSPLHF	TGTGCCATCAGTGAGTCCTCGCCAGATTATAATTCACCCCTCCACTTT
TRBV7-8	TRBJ2-5	-	-	CASSATVQETQYF	TGTGCCAGCAGCGCGACAGTACAAGAGACCCAGTACTTC
TRBV24-1	TRBJ1-2	-	-	CATSGGSYGYTF	TGTGCCACCAGTGGGGGCTCCTATGGCTACACCTTC
TRBV4-1	TRBJ2-7	-	-	CASSQDVFPYYEQYF	TGCGCCAGCAGCCAAGATGTTTTTCCCTACTACGAGCAGTACTTC
TRBV19	TRBJ1-5	-	once	CASNPQGTQPQHF	TGTGCCAGTAACCCTCAGGGAACTCAGCCCCAGCATTTT
TRBV18	TRBJ2-7	TRBD1	-	CASSNPGQAFSYEQYF	TGTGCCAGCTCAAACCCGGGACAGGCGTTCTCCTACGAGCAGTACTTC
TRBV4-1	TRBJ2-5	-	-	CASSQVVAGAQYF	TGCGCCAGCAGCCAGGTGGTGGCCGGGGCCCAGTACTTC
TRBV5-1	TRBJ2-3	TRBD2	-	CASSVSGGANPQYF	TGCGCCAGCAGCGTTAGCGGGGGGGCTAATCCGCAGTATTTT
TRBV14	TRBJ1-2	-	-	CASSQVLWAPGGYTF	TGTGCCAGCAGCCAAGTCTTGTGGGCACCGGGGGGCTACACCTTC
TRBV15	TRBJ1-6	-	-	CATSRPSGWNSPLHF	TGTGCCACCAGCAGACCATCAGGGTGGAATTCACCCCTCCACTTT
TRBV28	TRBJ1-6	-	-	CASRLTGFGYNSPLHF	TGTGCCAGCAGACTCACAGGGTTTGGGTATAATTCACCCCTCCACTTT
TRBV11-2	TRBJ1-1	TRBD1	-	CASSLTTGGGIMNTEAFF	TGTGCCAGCAGCTTAACTACAGGGGGCGGAATAATGAACACTGAAGCTTTCTTT
TRBV6-5	TRBJ1-6	-	-	CASGISAHTSPLHF	TGTGCCAGCGGTATCAGCGCCCACACTTCACCCCTCCACTTT
TRBV18	TRBJ2-7	TRBD1	-	CASSPRDRAYEQYF	TGTGCCAGCTCACCAAGGGACAGGGCCTACGAGCAGTACTTC
TRBV30	TRBJ1-2	TRBD1	-	CAWEQTGVHGYTF	TGTGCCTGGGAACAGACAGGGGTTCATGGCTACACCTTC
TRBV28	TRBJ1-1	-	-	CASSLWGLRAGRTEAFF	TGTGCCAGCAGTTTATGGGGGCTTAGGGCCGGGAGGACTGAAGCTTTCTTT
TRBV19	TRBJ1-2	-	-	CASSIGLESYGYTF	TGTGCCAGTAGTATAGGTCTGGAGTCCTATGGCTACACCTTC
TRBV18	TRBJ1-3	-	-	CASSPPGQGNTIYF	TGTGCCAGCTCACCACCCGGACAGGGAAACACCATATATTTT
TRBV5-4	TRBJ2-5	-	-	CASSLEGSVLGETQYF	TGTGCCAGCAGCCTCGAGGGATCGGTACTGGGAGAGACCCAGTACTTC
TRBV2	TRBJ2-7	TRBD1	-	CASRTGLTYEQYF	TGTGCCAGTCGGACAGGGTTAACCTACGAGCAGTACTTC
TRBV25-1	TRBJ2-2	TRBD1	few	CASSDRGFSTGELFF	TGTGCCAGTTCGGACAGGGGGTTTAGTACCGGGGAGCTGTTTTTT
TRBV5-8	TRBJ2-7	TRBD2	-	CASIMRSGGDPTYEQYF	TGTGCCAGCATCATGAGGAGCGGGGGCGATCCTACCTACGAGCAGTACTTC
TRBV6-1	TRBJ2-7	TRBD1	-	CASSEALFGTGKYEQYF	TGTGCCAGCAGTGAAGCGCTATTCGGGACAGGGAAATACGAGCAGTACTTC
TRBV9	TRBJ1-2	-	once	CASSVGPGTTGFTTGSGYTF	TGTGCCAGCAGCGTAGGGCCGGGGACAACAGGGTTCACTACCGGGTCGGGCTACACCTTC
TRBV3-1/TRBV3-2	TRBJ2-7	-	-	CASSRSIYEQYF	TGTGCCAGCAGCCGCTCTATTTACGAGCAGTACTTC
TRBV2	TRBJ2-1	-	-	CASSAGPEGEQFF	TGTGCCAGCAGTGCCGGACCCGAGGGTGAGCAGTTCTTC
TRBV18	TRBJ2-1	TRBD1	-	CASSRQGSEQFF	TGTGCCAGCTCGCGACAGGGGTCTGAGCAGTTCTTC